This TCR beta chain comes out of a study of human versus mouse CDR3 diversity and MHC coevolution. The protocol was immunoSEQ multiplex PCR, while the TCRdb copy is restricted to in-frame clones and leaves out a portion. The top ten clones hold less than 0.16% of a sample with some 80,000 clones, around 92% of them seen once. Notes on this clone: Its cognate antigen is unknown.

Study observations and caveats: The lowest clonal inequality scores came from most of the three human donors.

CDR1 SEHNR and CDR2 FQNEAQ come from the germline V gene (reference sequence). This CDR3 contains 13 residues. V lost 11 bases, J lost 5 bases, and 11 bases stayed unmatched. Material for sequencing was naive CD4+ T cells from blood. Subset defined: CD45RO-negative CD62L-positive naive CD4 T cells. V is TRBV7-9 and J is TRBJ2-5; 7 bases align to TRBD2. The sequence came from a person between 25 and 70 years old in good health. In DNA form, the CDR3 reads TGTGCCTCCCGTGAGGCGGGAGCTGAGACCCAGTACTTC. Translating gives CASREAGAETQYF.